This entry concerns a single T cell receptor beta chain. Antigen unknown. V lost 0 bases and J 6 bases, leaving 15 bases between the germline ends. Per germline, CDR1 SGHNT and CDR2 YYREEE (reference sequence). CDR3 length: 15 residues. The data are from a study of cytomegalovirus exposure and HLA in healthy donors. Study-wide results and caveats: It was reportedly the case that the classifier diagnosed cytomegalovirus status with high specificity and sensitivity. In vitro testing confirmed a few CMV-associated chains as specific for CMV antigens. The study put some 150 TCR beta chains on its list as cytomegalovirus-associated. Despite most TCR sequences being rare, some public TCRs occurred in many donors.

Method: immunoSEQ multiplex PCR; TCRdb's copy keeps in-frame clones and lacks some. The sample holds 150,000 to 200,000 clones, around nine tenths seen once. The rearrangement joins TRBV5-4 to TRBJ1-2; TRBD1 might be the D (5 bases). This receptor was obtained from a man aged 18 to 29 in good health and CMV-seropositive. Sequencing was done on a sample of PBMCs. CDR3 sequence (DNA): TGTGCCAGCAGCTTGGCCGGAGGGGCGAGTGATGGCTACACCTTC. Protein product: CASSLAGGASDGYTF.